This record covers a single TCR beta chain. Germline V gene data show CDR1 as SGHVS and CDR2 as FQNEAQ. V lost 0 bases to trimming and J lost 4 bases, with 15 bases between them. The CDR3 runs 16 residues. Libraries were prepared by immunoSEQ multiplex PCR; TCRdb keeps only in-frame clonotypes and omits some of them. The sample has under 300,000 clones, more than 80% seen once; the top ten hold 3.7%. The sample is drawn from a study of blood T cell repertoires in COVID-19. This sequence was found in a woman in her thirties or forties with acute or convalescent COVID-19. Material: peripheral blood. The V gene is TRBV7-8, the J gene TRBJ1-1, with a weak D call TRBD1 (5 bases). CDR3 DNA sequence: TGTGCCAGCAGCTTAGCTAATCAGGGAATCGTCACTGAAGCTTTCTTT. Translated, it gives CASSLANQGIVTEAFF.